This is a list of T cell receptor beta chains from one sample in a study of radiotherapy plus CTLA-4 blockade in lung cancer. Sequencing used immunoSEQ multiplex PCR; TCRdb keeps in-frame clones, though not all of them. The sample holds 100,000 to 150,000 clones, about 83% seen once. The specimen was peripheral blood, collected from a patient treated with radiotherapy plus ipilimumab. The source of these receptors is a human donor with non-small cell lung cancer who had a partial response to radiotherapy plus ipilimumab. Both conserved end residues are part of each CDR3. A D gene is named only where the DNA matches it firmly. The listing skips clone size in some rows; elsewhere it reads once, few, many or a size class.

clone_size | d_call | j_call | v_call | cdr3_aa | cdr3_nt
few | TRBD1 | TRBJ2-7 | TRBV5-1 | CASSFRQGYEQYF | TGCGCCAGCAGCTTCAGACAGGGCTACGAGCAGTACTTC
many | NA | TRBJ1-4 | TRBV28 | CASSEGGPPEKLFF | TGTGCCAGCAGTGAGGGGGGGCCGCCTGAAAAACTGTTTTTT
few | NA | TRBJ1-4 | TRBV6-1 | CASSEFSLNEKLFF | TGTGCCAGCAGTGAATTTTCCCTTAATGAAAAACTGTTTTTT
NA | NA | TRBJ2-4 | TRBV18 | CASSELRENIQYF | TGTGCCAGCTCAGAACTCCGTGAAAACATTCAGTACTTC
NA | NA | TRBJ1-1 | TRBV6-1 | CASREAGNTEAFF | TGTGCCAGCAGGGAGGCCGGGAACACTGAAGCTTTCTTT
NA | TRBD2 | TRBJ2-7 | TRBV28 | CASGGGPFEQYF | TGTGCCAGCGGGGGAGGGCCATTCGAGCAGTACTTC
NA | TRBD2 | TRBJ2-1 | TRBV11-3 | CASSLGGENEQFF | TGTGCCAGCAGCTTGGGAGGGGAGAATGAGCAGTTCTTC
NA | NA | TRBJ1-1 | TRBV27 | CASRDILNTEAFF | TGTGCCAGCAGGGACATCCTGAACACTGAAGCTTTCTTT
NA | TRBD1 | TRBJ2-2 | TRBV10-3 | CAISEPDRVNTGELFF | TGTGCCATCAGTGAGCCCGACAGGGTTAACACCGGGGAGCTGTTTTTT
NA | NA | TRBJ1-6 | TRBV19 | CASSIAGDGSNSPLHF | TGTGCCAGTAGTATAGCAGGGGACGGATCTAATTCACCCCTCCACTTT